Listed here is a single T cell receptor beta chain. Its antigen is currently unknown. The germline V gene has CDR1 SNHLY and CDR2 FYNNEI. This CDR3 has 13 amino acids. Trimming removed 1 base at V and 0 bases at J, with 4 bases between. This sample was included in a study of cytomegalovirus exposure and HLA in healthy donors. At the level of the study: Assignment to the Caucasian-associated ancestry cluster applied to more than 75% of the approximately 360 genotyped donors. The study's findings and limits: Sequencing depth roughly uniform across donors was assumed in presence/absence analyses. While the bulk of TCR sequences proved rare, some public TCRs turned up in many donors.

The PCR contained 60 Vbeta and 13 Jbeta primers. In the authors' methods: About 11 million of the roughly 80 million unique TCR beta chains counted in a later analysis were shared. Measured with immunoSEQ multiplex PCR; TCRdb has only the in-frame clones, and not every one. V and J calls plus clone size are reproduced from that table; the DNA served to infer D and trimming. The sample records a few hundred thousand clones, approximately 80% being singletons. The chain is built from TRBV2 and TRBJ2-7; D is ambiguous. The clonotype was recovered from a girl aged 10 to 17 in good health and CMV-seronegative. The sample taken for sequencing was PBMCs. CDR3 loop: CASSEDTSYEQYF. As DNA, the CDR3 is TGTGCCAGCAGTGAAGACACCTCCTACGAGCAGTACTTC.